Reported below is one T cell receptor (beta chain). Its antigen remains unknown. Germline CDR1 and CDR2: DFQATT and SNEGSKA (reference sequence). V dropped 3 bases and J dropped 4; count of bases not matched to a gene: 5. The CDR3 consists of 14 residues. 5'-RACE, quantitative and with molecular barcodes, yielded the TCR beta libraries. MiXCR, run by TCRdb on the 5' RACE reads, gives a single entry per CDR3 protein. The table shows 500,000 to 550,000 distinct CDR3 sequences, with about 13% occurring only once. The sample comes from a study of CD8 T cells in ankylosing spondylitis. Study outcomes and limitations: There was a TCR beta motif, made of several highly homologous variants, that appeared characteristic of ankylosing spondylitis blood.

This chain links TRBV20-1 with TRBJ2-1; TRBD2 matches 8 bases. The sample taken for sequencing was blood, either unsorted or a sorted T cell fraction (not recorded which). This clonotype was sampled from a male donor with ankylosing spondylitis. CDR3 region: CSARVSGSYNEQFF. The CDR3, as DNA: TGCAGTGCTAGGGTAAGCGGGAGTTACAATGAGCAGTTCTTC.